The clone carrying this TCR beta chain has a count of ten or more. Its antigen is unidentified. Germline DNA was extracted alongside blood RNA, which was obtained from unsorted whole blood. The CDR3 length is 14 residues. The trim removed 6 bases at V and 5 bases at J, leaving 6 bases unmatched. The sample comes from a study of tumor-infiltrating lymphocytes in primary liver carcinoma. At the level of the study: Sample yields of productive TCRbeta reads, ranging from roughly 3.5 to 8 million, were similar across tissue types.

General observations from the study: Top-250-clone fractions were significantly higher in tumors than in blood (p = 0.039). Paired tumor-adjacent and tumor-blood samples overlapped less than tumor region pairs did.

The investigators made TCR beta cDNA from roughly 460 ng total RNA, using a constant-region primer. Three nested multiplex PCR rounds, a slightly modified ARM-PCR, produced the libraries for TCR beta. The first two PCR rounds used TRBV1-TRBV30 forward primers with a C-beta reverse primer, roughly 11 cycles each. One entry per CDR3 protein, called by TCRdb with MiXCR from the multiplex PCR reads. This repertoire shows about 330,000 distinct CDR3 sequences, roughly 61% found once; its top ten account for 5.5% to 7%. This TCR was recovered from a man aged 35 to 55 with primary liver carcinoma and hepatitis B virus infection. Sequenced input: peripheral blood. The chain employs TRBV12-3 or TRBV12-4 and TRBJ1-1; 10 bases are shared with TRBD1. The CDR3 sequence: CASRPDRGPTEAFF. CDR3 in DNA: TGTGCCAGCAGACCTGACAGGGGGCCAACTGAAGCTTTCTTT.